Listed below are T cell receptor beta chains from one sample, sequenced in a study of radiation and T cells in renal cell carcinoma. The data were produced by immunoSEQ multiplex PCR, yet TCRdb's version contains in-frame clones alone and is incomplete. The profile shows some 14,000 clones, roughly 64% of them singletons. The sequenced sample was tumor tissue, obtained from a patient whose treatment included radiotherapy and nephrectomy. The origin of the receptors is a woman between 65 and 79 years old with renal cell carcinoma. The CDR3 runs from the conserved cysteine through the conserved F or W. A D gene is named only where the DNA matches it firmly. For some rows the clone size is stated as once, few or many, or as a class when expanded; others skip it.

clone size	D gene	J gene	V gene	CDR3 DNA	CDR3 protein
medium-sized	-	TRBJ2-5	TRBV18	TGTGCCAGCTCACCACGGGGAGGCCAAGAGACCCAGTACTTC	CASSPRGGQETQYF
once	TRBD1	TRBJ1-1	TRBV29-1	TGCAGCGCCCATACTGAACAGGGGACTGAAGCTTTCTTT	CSAHTEQGTEAFF
-	TRBD2	TRBJ2-1	TRBV12-5	TGTGCTAGTGGTCAGACTAGCGGGAAGGGTTCCAATGAGCAGTTCTTC	CASGQTSGKGSNEQFF
-	TRBD2	TRBJ2-5	TRBV6-6	TGTGCCAGCAGTCCCGGCGGGAGCAACCAAGAGACCCAGTACTTC	CASSPGGSNQETQYF
-	TRBD1	TRBJ2-7	TRBV15	TGTGCCACCAGCACGAGACAGGGGCCGTACGAGCAGTACTTC	CATSTRQGPYEQYF
-	-	TRBJ2-7	TRBV11-2	TGTGCCAGCAGCCTTGGGAGTAGGGTCGCCGAGCAGTACTTC	CASSLGSRVAEQYF
-	TRBD2	TRBJ2-7	TRBV5-1	TGCGCCAGCAGCTTGGGGACTAGCGGGACCTACGAGCAGTACTTC	CASSLGTSGTYEQYF
few	-	TRBJ2-7	TRBV20-1	TGCAGTGCTAGACGGTACTACGAGCAGTACTTC	CSARRYYEQYF
few	-	TRBJ1-5	TRBV19	TGTGCCAGTAGTACTAGTGGTCCCCAGCATTTT	CASSTSGPQHF
-	TRBD2	TRBJ2-5	TRBV5-4	TGTGCCAGCAGCGAGACTAGCGGACTGGGCCAAGAGACCCAGTACTTC	CASSETSGLGQETQYF
-	-	TRBJ1-2	TRBV5-6	TGTGCCAGCAGCCCCCTCAGGGATAACTCCTATGGCTACACCTTC	CASSPLRDNSYGYTF
-	-	TRBJ1-4	TRBV21-1	TGTGCCAGCAGCCAACCGGGATCTAATGAAAAACTGTTTTTT	CASSQPGSNEKLFF
few	-	TRBJ1-2	TRBV6-5	TGTGCCAGCAGTCGGGGCGGGAAGTATGGCTACACCTTC	CASSRGGKYGYTF
-	TRBD1	TRBJ1-6	TRBV4-1	TGCGCCAGCAGCCACCAGACAGGGGGCAATAATTCACCCCTCCACTTT	CASSHQTGGNNSPLHF
-	-	TRBJ1-1	TRBV9	TGTGCCAGCAGCGCCGGACAGTCCACTGAAGCTTTCTTT	CASSAGQSTEAFF
-	-	TRBJ2-5	TRBV6-1	TGTGCCAGCAGTGAAGCGGGGAGGGAGACCCAGTACTTC	CASSEAGRETQYF
-	-	TRBJ2-1	TRBV9	TGTGCCAGCAGCGTGAGCCAGGGGGGCTGGAATGAGCAGTTCTTC	CASSVSQGGWNEQFF
-	-	TRBJ1-1	TRBV7-3	TGTGCCAGCAGCCCCCAGGGAGTGAACACTGAAGCTTTCTTT	CASSPQGVNTEAFF
-	-	TRBJ1-1	TRBV30	TGTGCCTGGAGTGTACAGTTGGGCTCTGAAGCTTTCTTT	CAWSVQLGSEAFF
-	-	TRBJ1-1	TRBV14	TGTGCCAGCAGCCAAGCATATGGACTCCGGAACACTGAAGCTTTCTTT	CASSQAYGLRNTEAFF
few	-	TRBJ2-5	TRBV19	TGTGCCAGTAGTGGCGTGAGAGAGACCCAGTACTTC	CASSGVRETQYF
many	-	TRBJ1-2	TRBV9	TGTGCCAGCAGCGCCACCGGCGGGCCCTATGGCTACACCTTC	CASSATGGPYGYTF
-	-	TRBJ2-1	TRBV5-6	TGTGCCAGCAGCTGGTTGGGGCCCAATGACAATGAGCAGTTCTTC	CASSWLGPNDNEQFF
-	TRBD1	TRBJ1-2	TRBV6-5	TGTGCCAGCAGCCCCGGGACAGGGAACTATGGCTACACCTTC	CASSPGTGNYGYTF
medium-sized	TRBD1	TRBJ1-6	TRBV5-1	TGCGCCAGCAGTGGGACAGATAATTCACCCCTCCACTTT	CASSGTDNSPLHF
-	-	TRBJ2-1	TRBV7-3	TGTGCCAGCAGCTTGGGCAGTAGTAACAATGAGCAGTTCTTC	CASSLGSSNNEQFF
few	-	TRBJ1-6	TRBV28	TGTGCCAGCAGTTTGGGGGGATCCTCCACCTTGGCCCTCCACTTT	CASSLGGSSTLALHF
-	TRBD1	TRBJ1-5	TRBV10-3	TGTGCCATCCTGGACAGGGGCCACACCCGGCCCCAGCATTTT	CAILDRGHTRPQHF
-	-	TRBJ2-1	TRBV7-2	TGTGCCACCCCGAGGGAGTCCTCATACAATGAGCAGTTCTTC	CATPRESSYNEQFF
few	TRBD2	TRBJ2-1	TRBV15	TGTGCCACCCCGCAGCGGGAGGGCCAGTCCTACAATGAGCAGTTCTTC	CATPQREGQSYNEQFF
-	-	TRBJ1-1	TRBV18	TGTGCCAGCTCACCTCCCGGTCCGGGAGTTGAAGCTTTCTTT	CASSPPGPGVEAFF
few	TRBD1	TRBJ1-1	TRBV18	TGTGCCAGCTCACCACCTTCGGACAGGGGGCAGGGGACTGAAGCTTTCTTT	CASSPPSDRGQGTEAFF
-	-	TRBJ2-7	TRBV5-6	TGTGCCAGCAGCTTAACAGGGCGCTCCTACGAGCAGTACTTC	CASSLTGRSYEQYF
-	-	TRBJ1-1	TRBV11-2	TGTGCCAGCAGCCCCGGTTTTACCACTGAAGCTTTCTTT	CASSPGFTTEAFF
-	-	TRBJ1-4	TRBV5-1	TGCGCCAGCAGCTTGGCCCCGGGTGGAGGTGAAAAACTGTTTTTT	CASSLAPGGGEKLFF
-	-	TRBJ1-5	TRBV10-3	TGTGCCATCAGTGAGGGTGGGGATCAGCCCCAGCATTTT	CAISEGGDQPQHF
-	-	TRBJ1-5	TRBV7-2	TGTGCCAGCAGCTTAGCCGGGGGGGGCAATCAGCCCCAGCATTTT	CASSLAGGGNQPQHF
-	TRBD1	TRBJ1-3	TRBV27	TGTGCCAGCAGGCCGGCAGGGGGGCCACTCGGAAACACCATATATTTT	CASRPAGGPLGNTIYF
-	-	TRBJ2-3	TRBV27	TGTGCCAGCCAACAGGAGGGAGCAGATACGCAGTATTTT	CASQQEGADTQYF
-	-	TRBJ1-3	TRBV6-1	TGTGCCAGCAGTGAAGCCCACGGGGGAAGCTCTGGAAACACCATATATTTT	CASSEAHGGSSGNTIYF
-	-	TRBJ2-1	TRBV2	TGTGCCACCAAAAACAGGGCGCAACACAATGAGCAGTTCTTC	CATKNRAQHNEQFF
-	-	TRBJ1-2	TRBV7-9	TGTGCCAGCAGCCTCGGCCCGAACTATGGCTACACCTTC	CASSLGPNYGYTF
once	-	TRBJ2-7	TRBV7-3	TGTGCCAGCAGCGACGGGCCCTCCTACGAGCAGTACTTC	CASSDGPSYEQYF
-	TRBD2	TRBJ2-1	TRBV11-3	TGTGCCAGCAGCCAAGCGGGGGGGCTCAATGAGCAGTTCTTC	CASSQAGGLNEQFF
-	TRBD2	TRBJ2-2	TRBV5-1	TGCGCCAGCAGCTTTGGAGCGGGATCAACCGGGGAGCTGTTTTTT	CASSFGAGSTGELFF
-	-	TRBJ1-3	TRBV6-1	TGTGCCAGCGCCGGGGATAGCTCTGGAAACACCATATATTTT	CASAGDSSGNTIYF
-	-	TRBJ1-4	TRBV6-6	TGTGCCAGCAGTTACCCCCGGAAACAGAATAATGAAAAACTGTTTTTT	CASSYPRKQNNEKLFF
many	-	TRBJ1-6	TRBV10-1	TGCGCCAGCCCCCCGGGGTTTGGGGGGGCGAATTCACCCCTCCACTTT	CASPPGFGGANSPLHF
-	TRBD1	TRBJ2-2	TRBV5-1	TGCGCCAGCAGCTGGGGGACAGGGACCACCGGGGAGCTGTTTTTT	CASSWGTGTTGELFF
few	TRBD2	TRBJ2-5	TRBV4-1	TGCGCCAGCAGCCCAAGTCTAGCGGAGAGGCAAGAGACCCAGTACTTC	CASSPSLAERQETQYF
-	-	TRBJ2-7	TRBV19	TGTGCCAGTAGTCTGAGGGCCAGCGCCGCCTCCTACGAGCAGTACTTC	CASSLRASAASYEQYF
-	-	TRBJ2-5	TRBV30	TGTGCCTGGAGTGTAGCTGAGACCCAGTACTTC	CAWSVAETQYF
-	TRBD1	TRBJ1-3	TRBV5-4	TGTGCCAGCAGCGCGGCCGGGACAGGGGTTGGAAACACCATATATTTT	CASSAAGTGVGNTIYF
-	TRBD1	TRBJ1-1	TRBV10-1	TGCGCCAGCAGTAAAGACAGGGGTACGAACACTGAAGCTTTCTTT	CASSKDRGTNTEAFF
-	-	TRBJ2-6	TRBV19	TGTGCCAGTAGTATCTTCAGGGTCTCTGGGGCCAACGTCCTGACTTTC	CASSIFRVSGANVLTF